The next 30 T cell receptor beta chains were all read from a single sample in a study of blood T cell repertoires in COVID-19. Repertoires were generated with immunoSEQ multiplex PCR, while TCRdb's copy carries only in-frame clones and drops some. The sample consists of around 470,000 clones, about 91% of them appearing once. Input material: peripheral blood. Source of these receptors: a man aged 18 to 29 with COVID-19, enrolled during active disease.

V gene TRBV6-6 combines with J gene TRBJ2-1; 9 bases line up with TRBD1. This CDR3 region has 16 residues. CDR1 and CDR2 from the germline V gene are MNHNY and SVGAGI (reference sequence). V lost 0 bases, J lost 3 bases, and 3 bases stayed unmatched. CDR3 loop: CASSYSPGQGYNEQFF. The CDR3, as DNA: TGTGCCAGCAGTTACTCTCCGGGACAGGGCTACAATGAGCAGTTCTTC.

The chain carries TRBV19 and TRBJ2-7; 8 bases are shared with TRBD2. The CDR3 spans 16 residues. The V segment lost 5 bases and the J segment 1 base; nucleotides outside the gene matches: 10. In germline, CDR1 is LNHDA, CDR2 SQIVND (reference sequence). The CDR3 region is CASSGRVAGTSYEQYF. Written as DNA, the CDR3 is TGTGCCAGTAGTGGGCGGGTAGCGGGGACGTCCTACGAGCAGTACTTC.

The rearrangement joins TRBV10-3 to TRBJ2-3; TRBD1 matches at 7 bases. Germline V gene sequence: CDR1 ENHRY, CDR2 SYGVKD. J gave up 3 bases and V 6 bases, and 3 bases lay outside the gene matches. This CDR3 is built from 13 residues. The CDR3 sequence: CAIRGQETDTQYF. In DNA, the CDR3 is TGTGCCATCAGAGGACAGGAAACAGATACGCAGTATTTT.

The rearrangement uses TRBV4-1 and TRBJ2-2; 9 bases map to TRBD2. V shed 2 bases and J 3 bases; nucleotides not matched to a gene: 10. CDR1 is MGHRA, CDR2 YSYEKL, per germline. This CDR3 spans 18 amino acids. CDR3 nucleotide sequence: TGCGCCAGCAGCCAATGGCTGGCGGGACTAGCCGACACCGGGGAGCTGTTTTTT. Protein sequence: CASSQWLAGLADTGELFF.

The chain links TRBV19 to TRBJ2-1; possibly TRBD2 for D (6 bases). V lost 6 bases to trimming and J lost 3 bases, with 18 bases between them. Germline CDR1 is LNHDA and CDR2 is SQIVND (reference sequence). CDR3 length: 16 residues. The CDR3 coding sequence is TGTGCCAGTAGGGTCGGGCGCGGAGGGTACTACAATGAGCAGTTCTTC. Protein product: CASRVGRGGYYNEQFF. Full variable domain (missing parts from reference TRBV19 and TRBJ2-1): DGGITQSPKYLFRKEGQNVTLSCEQNLNHDAMYWYRQDPGQGLRLIYYSQIVNDFQKGDIAEGYSVSREKKESFPLTVTSAQKNPTAFYLCASRVGRGGYYNEQFFGPGTRLTVL.

A remark on this clone: In the same sample, other DNA sequences code for this CDR3. The CDR3 loop reads CASSQTRYEQYF. In DNA form, the CDR3 reads TGTGCCAGCAGCCAAACGAGGTACGAGCAGTACTTC. The chain uses TRBV3-1 (or the pseudogene TRBV3-2) and TRBJ2-7; D gene uncertain. CDR3 length equals 12 residues. Germline V lookup: CDR1 LGHDT, CDR2 YNNKEL (reference sequence). The V end lost 2 bases, the J end lost 4 bases, and 6 bases lay between the germline ends.

This sequence joins TRBV5-1 and TRBJ1-2; maybe TRBD1 (6 bases). The CDR3 sequence is 14 residues long. Per germline, CDR1 SGHRS and CDR2 YFSETQ. The V end lost 7 bases, the J end lost 4 bases, and 17 bases lay between the germline ends. The CDR3 spells CASHETGGGYGYTF. The CDR3 coding sequence is TGCGCCAGCCACGAAACGGGGGGCGGCTATGGCTACACCTTC. Filled out from reference TRBV5-1 and TRBJ1-2, the complete variable domain reads KAGVTQTPRYLIKTRGQQVTLSCSPISGHRSVSWYQQTPGQGLQFLFEYFSETQRNKGNFPGRFSGRQFSNSRSEMNVSTLELGDSALYLCASHETGGGYGYTFGSGTRLTVV.

The J gene is TRBJ2-1, the V gene TRBV19; 12 bases map to TRBD2. The CDR3 is made up of 15 amino acids. Unmatched junction bases numbered 7, after V lost 4 bases and J lost 9 bases. Germline V gene lookup returns CDR1 LNHDA and CDR2 SQIVND (reference sequence). The CDR3 DNA reads as TGTGCCAGTAGTAGCGCTAGCGGGAGGGCCGGTGAGCAGTTCTTC. The encoded protein is CASSSASGRAGEQFF.

This clone was seen just once. The chain has TRBV10-2 and TRBJ2-5; maybe TRBD1 (5 bases). Per the germline V gene, CDR1 is WSHSY and CDR2 is SAAADI. CDR3 length equals 14 residues. Trimming took 8 bases from V and 1 from J, leaving 14 bases between them. Here the CDR3 DNA reads TGCGCCAGCTTCCCCCAGGGTGGCCAAGAGACCCAGTACTTC. It encodes CASFPQGGQETQYF.

The chain joins TRBV13 to TRBJ1-2; D gene uncertain. The CDR3 runs to 13 residues. V gave up 4 bases and J gave up 8 bases, with 14 bases separating them. CDR1 PRHDT and CDR2 FYEKMQ come from the germline V gene (reference sequence). The CDR3 sequence: CASSSWEGEGYTF. The DNA for the CDR3 is TGTGCCAGCAGCTCCTGGGAGGGAGAGGGCTACACCTTC.

This clone was counted a single time. A much more abundant neighbour one base away suggests this may be a read error. In the same sample, other DNA sequences code for this CDR3. V usage is TRBV7-9 and J usage is TRBJ2-2; D gene unclear. The CDR3 extends over 13 amino acids. With 4 bases removed from V and 0 bases from J, the gap between germline ends came to 3 bases. CDR1 and CDR2 from the germline V gene are SEHNR and FQNEAQ (reference sequence). The DNA of the CDR3 is TGTGCCAGCAGCTCCTCGAACACCGGGGAGCTGTTTTTT. Amino acids: CASSSSNTGELFF.

The rearrangement joins TRBV30 to TRBJ1-4, with TRBD1 matching over 8 bases. V lost 2 bases to trimming and J lost 9 bases; unmatched junction nucleotides: 5. The germline V gene encodes CDR1 GTSNPN and CDR2 SVGIG (reference sequence). CDR3 size: 13 residues. The CDR3 is CAWSQGALKKLFF. The CDR3 nucleotides are TGTGCCTGGAGTCAGGGGGCGCTAAAAAAACTGTTTTTT.

CDR3 bases: TGTGCCAGCAGCCCGAGGCCTTCCCCCACAGATACGCAGTATTTT. It specifies CASSPRPSPTDTQYF. V usage is TRBV11-3 and J usage is TRBJ2-3; no definite D call. The CDR3 is 15 amino acids. The germline V gene has CDR1 SGHNT and CDR2 YENEEA. V gave up 5 bases and J gave up 2 bases, with 14 bases separating them.

The chain employs TRBV19 and TRBJ2-1, with 9 bases fitting TRBD1. Germline V gene sequence: CDR1 LNHDA, CDR2 SQIVND (reference sequence). This CDR3 is built from 14 residues. The V segment lost 9 bases and the J segment 10 bases; nucleotides outside the gene matches: 13. This CDR3 reads CASSGTGYGLEQFF. In DNA, the CDR3 is TGTGCCAGCTCCGGGACAGGGTATGGTTTGGAGCAGTTCTTC.

The J gene is TRBJ2-3, the V gene TRBV29-1; 9 positions match TRBD2. The CDR3 extends over 12 amino acids. V was clipped by 7 bases and J by 6 bases; unmatched bases: 5. In germline, CDR1 is SQVTM, CDR2 ANQGSEA. The CDR3 DNA reads TGCAGCGCCGTAGGGACTAGCGATACGCAGTATTTT. Translated: CSAVGTSDTQYF.

The V and J genes are TRBV10-1 and TRBJ2-5, with TRBD1 matching 7 bases. Germline CDR1 WNHNN, CDR2 SYGVQD (reference sequence). The length of the CDR3 is 14 residues. V dropped 3 bases and J dropped 3; count of bases not matched to a gene: 4. The CDR3 sequence: CASSDTGTEETQYF. The CDR3 nucleotides read TGCGCCAGCAGTGATACGGGGACAGAAGAGACCCAGTACTTC.

V usage is TRBV13 and J usage is TRBJ2-1, with D possibly TRBD1 on 6 matching bases. CDR3 length equals 14 residues. Trimming cost V 6 bases and J 8 bases, with 17 bases left between them. Looked up from germline, CDR1 is PRHDT and CDR2 is FYEKMQ (reference sequence). The DNA for the CDR3 is TGTGCCAGCAGTAGGGATTTAAAGGGGGATGAGCAGTTCTTC. Residues: CASSRDLKGDEQFF. Based on the CDR3 plus reference TRBV13 and TRBJ2-1, the full variable domain is AAGVIQSPRHLIKEKRETATLKCYPIPRHDTVYWYQQGPGQDPQFLISFYEKMQSDKGSIPDRFSAQQFSDYHSELNMSSLELGDSALYFCASSRDLKGDEQFFGPGTRLTVL.

V is TRBV9 and J is TRBJ2-1; D might be TRBD1 (5 bases). Germline CDR1 and CDR2: SGDLS and YYNGEE. The CDR3 extends over 15 amino acids. Between the trimmed V and J ends, which lost 0 bases and 6 bases, there was a span of 13 bases. This CDR3 is CASSVEAGRANEQFF. The CDR3 bases are TGTGCCAGCAGCGTAGAGGCCGGCAGGGCCAATGAGCAGTTCTTC.

The chain carries TRBV19 and TRBJ2-2; 7 bases line up with TRBD2. With 1 base clipped from V and 1 base from J, the junction kept 9 bases outside the gene matches. CDR3 size: 18 residues. The germline V gene has CDR1 LNHDA and CDR2 SQIVND (reference sequence). CDR3: CASSIASIAGLNTGELFF. DNA for the CDR3: TGTGCCAGTAGTATAGCGTCGATAGCGGGTTTGAACACCGGGGAGCTGTTTTTT.

The chain joins TRBV5-1 to TRBJ1-6; the D gene is possibly TRBD1 (5 bases). The CDR3 has 17 amino acids. Germline CDR1 SGHRS, CDR2 YFSETQ. V dropped 0 bases and J dropped 4 bases, with 14 bases sitting between them. The CDR3 protein is CASSLAGQGKYNSPLHF. The DNA for the CDR3 is TGCGCCAGCAGCTTGGCTGGTCAGGGCAAGTATAATTCACCCCTCCACTTT.

The rearrangement uses TRBV18 and TRBJ2-1, with 9 bases identical to TRBD2. Germline loops: CDR1 KGHSH, CDR2 LQKENI. V lost 3 bases to trimming and J lost 0 bases; unmatched junction nucleotides: 3. The CDR3 sequence is 16 residues long. The CDR3 DNA reads TGTGCCAGCTCACCCCTAGCGGGGAGCTCCTACAATGAGCAGTTCTTC. Protein sequence: CASSPLAGSSYNEQFF.

The chain is built from TRBV15 and TRBJ2-4, with D possibly matching TRBD2 (6 bases). V was cut by 0 bases and J by 0 bases, with 12 bases left in between. Germline loops: CDR1 LNHNV, CDR2 YYDKDF (reference sequence). The CDR3 is 17 amino acids. The chain's CDR3 is CATSRDGGLIAKNIQYF. The DNA for the CDR3 is TGTGCCACCAGCAGAGACGGGGGTCTTATAGCCAAAAACATTCAGTACTTC.

This clone appeared once. J is TRBJ2-4 and V is TRBV9, with TRBD2 identical over 7 bases. V lost 1 base, J lost 8 bases, and 9 bases stayed unmatched. Germline V gene lookup returns CDR1 SGDLS and CDR2 YYNGEE. There are 15 residues in the CDR3. The CDR3 is CASSVTPTAGDIQYF. The CDR3 DNA is TGTGCCAGCAGCGTAACCCCAACCGCGGGGGACATTCAGTACTTC.

V and J are TRBV6-5 and TRBJ2-7; D perhaps matches TRBD2 (6 bases). The CDR3 consists of 15 residues. Germline V CDR1 and CDR2: MNHEY, SVGAGI. V lost 2 bases, J lost 0 bases, and 11 bases lay in between. CDR3 nucleotide sequence: TGTGCCAGCAGTTACGTCCGGGGGTCCTCCTACGAGCAGTACTTC. Translated: CASSYVRGSSYEQYF.

The chain carries TRBV19 and TRBJ2-1, with a weak D call TRBD2 (6 bases). Trimming removed 4 bases at V and 0 bases at J, with 13 bases between. The germline V gene encodes CDR1 LNHDA and CDR2 SQIVND (reference sequence). CDR3 length equals 16 residues. CDR3 sequence (DNA): TGTGCCAGTAGTAGGGTTAGCGGAAGCTCCTACAATGAGCAGTTCTTC. The encoded protein is CASSRVSGSSYNEQFF. The whole variable domain, remainder taken from reference TRBV19 and TRBJ2-1, is DGGITQSPKYLFRKEGQNVTLSCEQNLNHDAMYWYRQDPGQGLRLIYYSQIVNDFQKGDIAEGYSVSREKKESFPLTVTSAQKNPTAFYLCASSRVSGSSYNEQFFGPGTRLTVL.

Regarding this clone: Other DNA sequences from this sample encode an identical CDR3 as well. The chain employs TRBV5-1 and TRBJ1-1, with 9 bases identical to TRBD1. This CDR3 is built from 14 residues. The J segment lost 5 bases and the V segment lost 1 base, leaving 3 bases of the junction unmatched. Per the germline V gene, CDR1 is SGHRS and CDR2 is YFSETQ. Here the CDR3 DNA reads TGCGCCAGCAGCTTGACAGGGGGCGATACTGAAGCTTTCTTT. Translated: CASSLTGGDTEAFF.

V and J are TRBV19 and TRBJ2-3; D gene ambiguous. The V and J ends lost 0 bases and 4 bases respectively, with 8 bases between them. The CDR3 sequence is 14 residues long. Germline lookup yields CDR1 LNHDA and CDR2 SQIVND (reference sequence). The CDR3 region is CASSIDGSADTQYF. CDR3 nucleotide sequence: TGTGCCAGTAGTATAGACGGAAGCGCAGATACGCAGTATTTT.

The V and J genes are TRBV9 and TRBJ2-7, with 11 bases fitting TRBD2. Germline lookup yields CDR1 SGDLS and CDR2 YYNGEE. V was clipped by 3 bases and J by 2 bases; unmatched bases: 4. The CDR3 is 15 residues long. The CDR3 is CASSASGGFTYEQYF. The CDR3 DNA reads TGTGCCAGCAGCGCTAGCGGGGGGTTTACCTACGAGCAGTACTTC.

The chain has TRBV19 and TRBJ1-2, with a tentative D call TRBD1 (5 bases). The CDR3 has 16 amino acids. Trimming removed 3 bases at V and 2 bases at J, with 16 bases between. From germline, CDR1 is LNHDA and CDR2 SQIVND (reference sequence). DNA for the CDR3: TGTGCCAGTAGTATCGACAGACAAAACGGGAACTATGGCTACACCTTC. This gives the protein CASSIDRQNGNYGYTF.

The chain links TRBV10-3 to TRBJ2-7, with D perhaps TRBD1 (6 bases). Germline loops: CDR1 ENHRY, CDR2 SYGVKD. The germline V and J ends were trimmed by 3 bases and 1 base, with 16 bases remaining between them. The CDR3 runs to 16 residues. As DNA, the CDR3 is TGTGCCATCAGTGACAGAAGCAGGGGTCGGTCCTACGAGCAGTACTTC. The encoded protein is CAISDRSRGRSYEQYF.